The present entry profiles one TCR beta chain with its context. Its antigen remains unidentified. This sample was taken from a study of vaccination effects on CD4 cells after COVID-19. Assay used: immunoSEQ multiplex PCR; TCRdb lists only in-frame clones, some missing. The sample contains 55,000 to 75,000 clones, approximately 76% of which appear only once. Viral peptide pools were used in the ViraFEST assay to expand antigen-specific CD4+ T cells, and sequencing came afterward. Culture lasted roughly 9 days before CD4+ T cell isolation. Neither prior SARS-CoV-2 infection nor positive nucleocapsid antibodies were present in the vaccine recipients. The length of the CDR3 is 13 residues. Germline values: CDR1 SGHRS, CDR2 YFSETQ. Trimming shortened V by 2 bases and J by 6 bases, and 9 bases separated the two germline ends.

V gene TRBV5-1 combines with J gene TRBJ2-1; D perhaps matches TRBD1 (5 bases). The sequence came from a human donor who received a COVID-19 vaccine. Sequenced here: CD4+ T cells from PBMCs cultured with HCoV-NL63 spike peptides, sampled before COVID-19 vaccination. The CDR3 spells CASSLGEGNEQFF. CDR3 in DNA: TGCGCCAGCAGCTTAGGGGAAGGCAATGAGCAGTTCTTC.